This T cell receptor (beta chain) was sequenced for a study of neoadjuvant anti-PD-1 for oral cavity cancer. About the study: Patients without progression received a fourth nivolumab dose around day 43, then surgical resection on days 50-56.

Blood libraries mostly used approximately 450 ng genomic DNA, six replicates each. Generated by immunoSEQ multiplex PCR, the TCRdb table keeps only in-frame clones and is missing some. The top ten hold approximately 2.4% of the sample, which has more than 50,000 clones, 65% to 80% seen once. On this clone: Its antigen is not known.

This CDR3 is 13 amino acids long. The V gene's germline CDR1 is GTSNPN and CDR2 SVGIG (reference sequence). Trimming took 4 bases from V and 8 from J; bases not matched to a gene: 8. General study points: Each response group had just a few patients in TCR analyses.

The TCR originated in a person aged 40 to 85 with oral cavity squamous cell carcinoma. The sequenced sample was PBMCs, obtained before nivolumab (anti-PD-1) treatment. This chain connects TRBV30 to TRBJ2-7, with 10 bases fitting TRBD2. CDR3 DNA sequence: TGTGCCTGGATTGCTAGCGGGAGCGTCCAGCAGTACTTC. It encodes CAWIASGSVQQYF.